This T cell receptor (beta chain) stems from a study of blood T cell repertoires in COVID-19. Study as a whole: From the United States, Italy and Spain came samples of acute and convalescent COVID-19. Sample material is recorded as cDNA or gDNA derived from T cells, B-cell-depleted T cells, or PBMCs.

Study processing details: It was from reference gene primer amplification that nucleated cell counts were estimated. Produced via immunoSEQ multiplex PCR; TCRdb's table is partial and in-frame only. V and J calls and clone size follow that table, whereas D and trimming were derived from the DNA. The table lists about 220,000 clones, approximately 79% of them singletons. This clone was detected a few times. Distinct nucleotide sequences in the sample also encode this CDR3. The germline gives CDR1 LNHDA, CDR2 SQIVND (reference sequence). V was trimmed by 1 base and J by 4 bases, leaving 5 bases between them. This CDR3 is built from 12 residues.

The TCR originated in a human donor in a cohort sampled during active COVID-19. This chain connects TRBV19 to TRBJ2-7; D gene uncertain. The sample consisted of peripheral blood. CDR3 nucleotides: TGTGCCAGTAGTATAGGAGGATACGAGCAGTACTTC. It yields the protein CASSIGGYEQYF.